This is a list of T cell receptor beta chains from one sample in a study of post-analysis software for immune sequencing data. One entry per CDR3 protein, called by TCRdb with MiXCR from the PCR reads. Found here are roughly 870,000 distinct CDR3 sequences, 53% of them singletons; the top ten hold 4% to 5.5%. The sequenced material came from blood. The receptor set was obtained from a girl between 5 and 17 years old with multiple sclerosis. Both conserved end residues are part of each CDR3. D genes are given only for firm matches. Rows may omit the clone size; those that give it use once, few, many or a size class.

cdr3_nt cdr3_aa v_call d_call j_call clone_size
TGTGCCAGCAGACCTTGGGACAGTTCCTACGAGCAGTACTTC CASRPWDSSYEQYF TRBV25-1 TRBD1 TRBJ2-7 .
TGTGCCATCAGGGAAAGGGGCAACACTGAAGCTTTCTTT CAIRERGNTEAFF TRBV10-3 . TRBJ1-1 .
TGTGCCAGCATCAAAACACCGGAGGGGACCCAGTACTTC CASIKTPEGTQYF TRBV5-6 . TRBJ2-5 .
TGCAGCGTTGCCCTCAGGGGTGGTGCAGATACGCAGTATTTT CSVALRGGADTQYF TRBV29-1 . TRBJ2-3 .
TGCAGCGTTGTTGGTGGTCTCCCGGCGGCGATTGGCTACACCTTC CSVVGGLPAAIGYTF TRBV29-1 . TRBJ1-2 few
TGTGCCAGCAGGGACAGTGGAGGCGGAAACATTCAGTACTTC CASRDSGGGNIQYF TRBV7-3 . TRBJ2-4 .
TGCAGTGCTAGAGGGCAGGGTTACGAGGGCTACACCTTC CSARGQGYEGYTF TRBV20-1 . TRBJ1-2 .
TGTGCCAGCAGTTACTCTGGAGGGAGCCACAACTCCTACGAGCAGTACTTC CASSYSGGSHNSYEQYF TRBV6-5 . TRBJ2-7 .
TGTGCCAGCAGATTTGACGGTACCTACGAGCAGTACTTC CASRFDGTYEQYF TRBV2 . TRBJ2-7 few
TGCAGCGTCCATAGGGGCCCAAGCAACATTCAGTACTTC CSVHRGPSNIQYF TRBV29-1 . TRBJ2-4 few
TGTGCCATATGGACTAGCGGTACGGGGGAGACCCAGTACTTC CAIWTSGTGETQYF TRBV10-3 TRBD2 TRBJ2-5 few
TGCAGTGCTAGAGATTATCCTAGCGGGAGTAACATTCAGTACTTC CSARDYPSGSNIQYF TRBV20-1 TRBD2 TRBJ2-4 .
TGTGCCAGCAGCTCCTATTTGACAGGGGACTACGAGCAGTACTTC CASSSYLTGDYEQYF TRBV7-2 TRBD1 TRBJ2-7 .
TGCAGTGCTAAGCGGGAGGCTAAAGATACGCAGTATTTT CSAKREAKDTQYF TRBV20-1 TRBD2 TRBJ2-3 few
TGCGCCAGCAGGACAGAGGACGGATACAATGAGCAGTTCTTC CASRTEDGYNEQFF TRBV5-1 . TRBJ2-1 .
TGTGCCAGCAGTTCGGATGCTAACTCCTACAATGAGCAGTTCTTC CASSSDANSYNEQFF TRBV27 . TRBJ2-1 .
TGTGCCAGCAGCTTATCGAGCAGGGGGTTCTACGAGCAGTACTTC CASSLSSRGFYEQYF TRBV7-3 TRBD1 TRBJ2-7 .
TGTGCCAGCAGCTTAGTAGTTGGTTTGGACATTCAGTACTTC CASSLVVGLDIQYF TRBV7-2 . TRBJ2-4 .
TGCAGTGGAGCCCCTCGGCGGCAAGAGACCCAGTACTTC CSGAPRRQETQYF TRBV20-1 . TRBJ2-5 few
TGCAGTGCTAGAGAACCGGGAGGGAATTCACCCCTCCACTTT CSAREPGGNSPLHF TRBV20-1 . TRBJ1-6 .
TGCAGTGCTAGCCCGGGACTAGTAAGCCAAGAGACCCAGTACTTC CSASPGLVSQETQYF TRBV20-1 TRBD2 TRBJ2-5 .
TGCGCCAGCAGCTTGGCCTTGACTAGAGTGTTTGACGAGCAGTACTTC CASSLALTRVFDEQYF TRBV5-1 . TRBJ2-7 few
TGTGCCAGCAGCGCTCGGGACAGGGGGGGAGATACGCAGTATTTT CASSARDRGGDTQYF TRBV9 TRBD1 TRBJ2-3 .
TGCAGCGTTGACGCGGGGGTCCTAAACTATGGCTACACCTTC CSVDAGVLNYGYTF TRBV29-1 . TRBJ1-2 few
TGTGCCAGCAGCTTGGGGCGGGGGTCGAGCAATCAGCCCCAGCATTTT CASSLGRGSSNQPQHF TRBV11-2 . TRBJ1-5 .
TGTGCCAGCACCCCCGGAGGTTACAATGAGCAGTTCTTC CASTPGGYNEQFF TRBV12-3/TRBV12-4 . TRBJ2-1 .
TGTGCCAGCAGTTCGCGTCTTGGGAGCTCCTACAATGAGCAGTTCTTC CASSSRLGSSYNEQFF TRBV27 . TRBJ2-1 .
TGCGCCAGCAGCCAAGGTCTCGCAGCGACCCTGAGGGATACGCAGTATTTT CASSQGLAATLRDTQYF TRBV4-1 . TRBJ2-3 .
TGCAGCGTTGAAGATCCCACCGGGGGGGAGACCCAGTACTTC CSVEDPTGGETQYF TRBV29-1 TRBD2 TRBJ2-5 .
TGTGCCAGCAGTTGGGGACTAGCGGGAGGGCTGGGCGATGAGCAGTTCTTC CASSWGLAGGLGDEQFF TRBV27 TRBD2 TRBJ2-1 few
TGCGCCAGCAGCGACGGGACGGCGAGCTCCTACGAGCAGTACTTC CASSDGTASSYEQYF TRBV5-1 . TRBJ2-7 .
TGCAGTGCTAGAGATACCCCTGCAACCCAGGGAGGTGTCGAGCAGTACTTC CSARDTPATQGGVEQYF TRBV20-1 . TRBJ2-7 .
TGTGCCAGCAGTTACCACCTAGGGCAAGCGGGAGTTGAGACCCAGTACTTC CASSYHLGQAGVETQYF TRBV6-5 TRBD2 TRBJ2-5 few
TGCAGTGCTAGAGATGGCTTACAGAGGTCGACTTACGAGCAGTACTTC CSARDGLQRSTYEQYF TRBV20-1 . TRBJ2-7 few
TGTGCCAGCAGCTTAAGTACGGGCCACCAAGAGACCCAGTACTTC CASSLSTGHQETQYF TRBV7-3 . TRBJ2-5 .
TGCAGCGTTGGGAGGGACAGGCGTGCAGATACGCAGTATTTT CSVGRDRRADTQYF TRBV29-1 TRBD1 TRBJ2-3 once
TGCGCCAGCAGTACAGGACTCAACCAGGGGATAGCCGAGACCCAGTACTTC CASSTGLNQGIAETQYF TRBV4-1 . TRBJ2-5 .
TGCAGCGTTGATGAGGCGGGACGGTCGAACACTGAAGCTTTCTTT CSVDEAGRSNTEAFF TRBV29-1 . TRBJ1-1 .